This T cell receptor (beta chain) was identified in a study of blood T cell repertoires in COVID-19. Study as a whole: COVID-19 samples, acute and convalescent, were from the United States, Italy and Spain. T cells, B-cell-depleted T cells, or PBMCs provided the cDNA or gDNA that served as material.

Patients in Seattle were enrolled during active infection, then followed longitudinally. Source study methods: Nucleated cell number was recorded as an estimate derived from reference gene primer amplification. Sequenced by immunoSEQ multiplex PCR; TCRdb stores in-frame clones only, minus some. From that table come the V and J calls and clone size; the DNA was used to work out D and trimming. The sample yields approximately 150,000 clones, under 95% seen once. Trimming at V came to 2 bases and at J to 9 bases, leaving 13 bases not matched to a gene. This CDR3 has 16 residues. CDR1 SNHLY and CDR2 FYNNEI come from the germline V gene.

Sequencing used peripheral blood. The chain has TRBV2 and TRBJ2-7; TRBD2 agrees at 10 bases. This receptor was taken from a man between 18 and 35 years old with COVID-19, enrolled during active disease. Written as DNA, the CDR3 is TGTGCCAGCAGTGAAAGTCTGAGACTAGCGGGTATGGGGCAGTACTTC. Its protein product is CASSESLRLAGMGQYF.